A selection of T cell receptor beta chains follows, all from one sample in a study of T cell responses to AZD1222 COVID-19 vaccine. Generated by immunoSEQ multiplex PCR, the TCRdb table keeps only in-frame clones and is missing some. The sample has 150,000 or so clones; roughly nine tenths are singletons. The starting material was peripheral blood, obtained 28 days after the second AZD1222 dose. The receptors stem from an adult who received the AZD1222 COVID-19 vaccine. The conserved cysteine and the conserved F or W are not part of the CDR3 here.

TRBV6-5,ASSYPTDGYEQY
TRBV6-5,ASSRQGAGLYGYT
TRBV7-2,ASSRTSTGRGVAF
TRBV4-1,ASSQERFYGYT
TRBV7-5,ARSLKPRRNLYNEQF
TRBV6-5,ASSLGVVSPLH
TRBV9,ASSRSGRNYNEQF
TRBV5-5,ASSLAGLPPRGTEAF
TRBV6-6,ASATSGAQDEQY
TRBV18,ASSPTGGLGYT